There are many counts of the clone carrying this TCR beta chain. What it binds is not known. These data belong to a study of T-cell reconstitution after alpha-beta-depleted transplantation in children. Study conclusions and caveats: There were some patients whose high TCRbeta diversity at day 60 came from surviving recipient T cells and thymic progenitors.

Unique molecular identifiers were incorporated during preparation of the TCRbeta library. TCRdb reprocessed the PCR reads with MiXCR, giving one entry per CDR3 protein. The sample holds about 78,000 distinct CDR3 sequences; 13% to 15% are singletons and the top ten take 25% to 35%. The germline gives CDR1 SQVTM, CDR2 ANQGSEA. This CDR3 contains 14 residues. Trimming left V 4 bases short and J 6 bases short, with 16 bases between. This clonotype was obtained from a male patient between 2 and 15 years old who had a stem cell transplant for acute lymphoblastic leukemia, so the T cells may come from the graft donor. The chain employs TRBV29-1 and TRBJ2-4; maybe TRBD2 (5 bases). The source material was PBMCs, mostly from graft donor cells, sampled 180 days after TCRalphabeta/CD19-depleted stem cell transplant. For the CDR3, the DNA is TGCAGCGTTGGGGTATCCGGGAAGATAAACATTCAGTACTTC. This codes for CSVGVSGKINIQYF.